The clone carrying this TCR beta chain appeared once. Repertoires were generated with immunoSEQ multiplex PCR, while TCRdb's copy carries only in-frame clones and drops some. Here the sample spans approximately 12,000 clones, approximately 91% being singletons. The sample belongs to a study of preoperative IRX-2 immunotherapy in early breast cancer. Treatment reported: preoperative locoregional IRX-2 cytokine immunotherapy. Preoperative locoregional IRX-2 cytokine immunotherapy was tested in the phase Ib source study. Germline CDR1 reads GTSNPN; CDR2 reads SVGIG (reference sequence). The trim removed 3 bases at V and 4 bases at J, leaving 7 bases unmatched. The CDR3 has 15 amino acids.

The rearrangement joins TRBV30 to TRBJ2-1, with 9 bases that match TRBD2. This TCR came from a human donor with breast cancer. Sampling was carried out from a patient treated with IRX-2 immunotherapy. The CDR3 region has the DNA TGTGCCTGGAGCCGTATCCTAGCGGGGTACAATGAGCAGTTCTTC. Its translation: CAWSRILAGYNEQFF.